A single sample is the source of the 21 T cell receptor beta chains below, sequenced in a study of naive and memory T cell subsets. An equimolar mix of two oligonucleotides served as the beta constant-region primer for TRBC1 and TRBC2. Four rounds of PCR amplified the ligated cDNA using nested alpha and beta constant-region primers plus SP2. TCRdb re-derived calls from the UMI-ligation and nested PCR reads in MiXCR, one entry per CDR3 protein. The sample holds about 150,000 distinct CDR3 sequences, 20% to 25% seen once. The antigens these receptors bind are not known. Points from the study as a whole: Possibly reflecting memory cells re-expressing CD45RA, a few larger clonotypes occurred in naive repertoires, especially CD8.

Material: naive CD4+ T cells from blood. The receptor set was obtained from a human donor in good health.

J is TRBJ1-2 and V is TRBV2; 8 bases are a match to TRBD1. With 9 bases clipped from V and 7 bases from J, the junction kept 10 bases outside the gene matches. Germline V gene lookup returns CDR1 SNHLY and CDR2 FYNNEI. The CDR3 totals 13 residues. CDR3 nucleotides: TGTGCCAGAACGTCGGGACAGGAACTTGGCTACACCTTC. Translation: CARTSGQELGYTF.

The J gene is TRBJ2-1, the V gene TRBV5-6, with 9 positions matching TRBD2. This CDR3 spans 16 amino acids. Losses at the gene ends were 0 bases for V and 1 base for J; bases not matched to a gene: 2. In germline, CDR1 is SGHDT, CDR2 YYEEEE. The CDR3 DNA is TGTGCCAGCAGCTTGGGTCTAGCGGGGTCCTACAATGAGCAGTTCTTC. This translates into CASSLGLAGSYNEQFF.

The chain carries TRBV11-2 and TRBJ2-1; 12 bases agree with TRBD2. CDR1 and CDR2 (germline): SGHAT, FQNNGV. The V gene end was trimmed by 2 bases and the J gene end by 8 bases; junction bases not matched to a gene: 19. There are 20 residues in the CDR3. The CDR3 DNA sequence: TGTGCCAGCAGCTTATTTGAATGGACTAGCGGGACCGGTTGGGCCCATGAGCAGTTCTTC. Translating gives CASSLFEWTSGTGWAHEQFF.

This clonotype has ten or more counts. The chain is built from TRBV4-3 and TRBJ2-7; TRBD2 is a possible D gene (5 bases). The CDR3 runs to 15 residues. Germline-derived CDR1 and CDR2 are LGHNA and YSLEER. Trimming took 0 bases from V and 2 from J, leaving 11 bases between them. CDR3 DNA: TGCGCCAGCAGCCAAGATCTGAGCGGAACCTACGAGCAGTACTTC. As protein: CASSQDLSGTYEQYF.

J is TRBJ2-3 and V is TRBV27; D gene ambiguous. The CDR3 sequence is 15 residues long. Germline CDR1 reads MNHEY; CDR2 reads SMNVEV (reference sequence). V was shortened by 8 bases and J by 1 base, with 16 bases between the two germline ends. The CDR3 bases are TGTGCCAGCGGGAAACGGGCTAGTGGCACAGATACGCAGTATTTT. Its translation: CASGKRASGTDTQYF.

The CDR3 sequence: CASSPTKARQGIRTEAFF. CDR3 nucleotides: TGTGCCAGCAGTCCCACTAAGGCCCGACAGGGAATACGCACTGAAGCTTTCTTT. The V and J genes are TRBV28 and TRBJ1-1, with 7 bases fitting TRBD1. The CDR3 has 18 residues. In germline, CDR1 is MDHEN, CDR2 SYDVKM. The V segment lost 5 bases and the J segment 4 bases; nucleotides outside the gene matches: 19.

The chain carries TRBV28 and TRBJ2-5; TRBD2 matches 7 bases. The CDR3 spans 17 residues. The junction had 9 bases not matched to a gene; V was cut back by 2 bases and J by 0 bases. Looked up from germline, CDR1 is MDHEN and CDR2 is SYDVKM. For the CDR3, the DNA is TGTGCCAGCAGTTTACGTCGACTAGCTCGTAACCAAGAGACCCAGTACTTC. Its protein product is CASSLRRLARNQETQYF.

This sequence joins TRBV18 and TRBJ1-4, with 7 positions matching TRBD1. This CDR3 region has 14 residues. In germline, CDR1 is KGHSH, CDR2 LQKENI. The trim removed 8 bases at V and 2 bases at J, leaving 5 bases unmatched. The CDR3 is CASKTGQTNEKLFF. DNA of the CDR3: TGTGCCAGCAAAACGGGACAGACTAATGAAAAACTGTTTTTT. Full variable domain (missing parts from reference TRBV18 and TRBJ1-4): NAGVMQNPRHLVRRRGQEARLRCSPMKGHSHVYWYRQLPEEGLKFMVYLQKENIIDESGMPKERFSAEFPKEGPSILRIQQVVRGDSAAYFCASKTGQTNEKLFFGSGTQLSVL.

The CDR3 spells CASRGQGNYGYTF. The CDR3 DNA follows: TGTGCCAGCAGAGGACAGGGTAACTATGGCTACACCTTC. The chain recombines TRBV28 with TRBJ1-2, with TRBD1 identical over 8 bases. Germline loops: CDR1 MDHEN, CDR2 SYDVKM. Trimming removed 6 bases from V and 1 base from J; junction bases left unmatched: 1. The CDR3 contains 13 residues.

This sequence joins TRBV28 and TRBJ2-1; the match to TRBD2 covers 7 bases. The germline gives CDR1 MDHEN, CDR2 SYDVKM. V was pared by 8 bases and J by 4 bases, with 14 bases of the junction left unmatched. The CDR3 is 16 residues long. Here the CDR3 reads CASGKKRGGLYNEQFF. CDR3 in DNA: TGTGCCAGCGGTAAAAAGCGGGGAGGGCTTTACAATGAGCAGTTCTTC.

This chain uses TRBV9 with TRBJ1-1; D ambiguous. Trimming took off 0 bases at V and 7 bases at J, with 22 bases between the two ends. The CDR3 covers 17 residues. Germline V lookup: CDR1 SGDLS, CDR2 YYNGEE. CDR3 region: CASSVEPFWAPDGEAFF. Here the CDR3 DNA reads TGTGCCAGCAGCGTAGAACCCTTTTGGGCCCCCGACGGTGAAGCTTTCTTT.

The table lists this clonotype with many counts. The gene calls are TRBV29-1 and TRBJ2-5; D is uncertain. The germline gives CDR1 SQVTM, CDR2 ANQGSEA. V was cut by 3 bases and J by 5 bases, with 7 bases left in between. This CDR3 has 11 amino acids. The CDR3 is CSVDWSETQYF. DNA for the CDR3: TGCAGCGTTGATTGGAGTGAGACCCAGTACTTC.

This clonotype was seen a few times. V is TRBV28 and J is TRBJ2-2, with 7 bases fitting TRBD1. Germline V gene data show CDR1 as MDHEN and CDR2 as SYDVKM. This CDR3 comprises 17 residues. Unmatched junction bases numbered 6, after V lost 0 bases and J lost 2 bases. The CDR3 DNA is TGTGCCAGCAGTTTATGGGCCCGGGACAGAAACACCGGGGAGCTGTTTTTT. It translates to CASSLWARDRNTGELFF.

This rearrangement joins TRBV10-3 to TRBJ2-1; unclear D gene. V was pared by 4 bases and J by 9 bases, with 10 bases between. The CDR3 is made up of 12 amino acids. The germline gives CDR1 ENHRY, CDR2 SYGVKD. CDR3 in amino acids: CAISAMSVEQFF. The CDR3 DNA is TGTGCCATCAGTGCCATGTCTGTTGAGCAGTTCTTC.

The chain couples TRBV28 to TRBJ2-2, with 9 bases fitting TRBD2. This CDR3 region has 17 residues. The J segment lost 2 bases and the V segment lost 3 bases, leaving 7 bases of the junction unmatched. Germline values: CDR1 MDHEN, CDR2 SYDVKM. In DNA, the CDR3 is TGTGCCAGCAGTTTCCCCGGACTAGCGAGAAACACCGGGGAGCTGTTTTTT. Its protein is CASSFPGLARNTGELFF.

This sequence joins TRBV14 and TRBJ2-7; unclear D gene. Trimming left V 1 base short and J 0 bases short, with 7 bases between. Looked up from germline, CDR1 is SGHDN and CDR2 is FVKESK. The CDR3 sequence is 14 residues long. The CDR3 spells CASSQARSSYEQYF. DNA for the CDR3: TGTGCCAGCAGCCAAGCTAGGAGCTCCTACGAGCAGTACTTC. Variable domain in full (rest from reference TRBV14 and TRBJ2-7): EAGVTQFPSHSVIEKGQTVTLRCDPISGHDNLYWYRRVMGKEIKFLLHFVKESKQDESGMPNNRFLAERTGGTYSTLKVQPAELEDSGVYFCASSQARSSYEQYFGPGTRLTVT.

This clonotype was seen at least ten times. The chain links TRBV29-1 to TRBJ2-1; D assignment may be TRBD1 or TRBD2 (5 bases each). V gave up 3 bases and J gave up 7 bases, with 13 bases separating them. The CDR3 is made up of 13 amino acids. Germline CDR1 and CDR2: SQVTM and ANQGSEA. DNA of the CDR3: TGCAGCGTTGACAATGGGGGAAGAAATGAGCAGTTCTTC. It translates to CSVDNGGRNEQFF.

This chain connects TRBV12-3 or TRBV12-4 to TRBJ2-3; no reliable D call. The ends were cut back, 1 base at V and 2 bases at J, with 10 bases in the middle. CDR3 length equals 15 residues. CDR3 nucleotides: TGTGCCAGCAGTTTAGGGGGTATTCTCACAGATACGCAGTATTTT. This codes for CASSLGGILTDTQYF.

The chain links TRBV15 to TRBJ2-6; D unresolved. Per germline, CDR1 LNHNV and CDR2 YYDKDF (reference sequence). The V end was cut by 6 bases, the J end by 2 bases, with 2 bases between. This CDR3 contains 12 residues. DNA of the CDR3: TGTGCCACCAGGGCTGGGGCCAACGTCCTGACTTTC. This sequence encodes CATRAGANVLTF.

The V call is TRBV18, the J call TRBJ2-1; the match to TRBD1 covers 8 bases. Looked up from germline, CDR1 is KGHSH and CDR2 is LQKENI. V was clipped by 5 bases and J by 8 bases; unmatched bases: 5. This CDR3 is 13 amino acids long. The CDR3 nucleotides read TGTGCCAGCTCAACCGGACAGGGCGATGAGCAGTTCTTC. Amino acids: CASSTGQGDEQFF.

This clonotype was observed a few times. The rearrangement links TRBV4-1 to TRBJ2-1; D ambiguous. V was shortened by 8 bases and J by 0 bases, with 14 bases between the two germline ends. Germline V gene sequence: CDR1 MGHRA, CDR2 YSYEKL. This CDR3 has 15 residues. CDR3 region: CASARRESSYNEQFF. CDR3 DNA sequence: TGCGCCAGCGCTAGGAGAGAAAGCTCCTACAATGAGCAGTTCTTC.